This passage covers 8 T cell receptor beta chains from one sample sequenced in a study of sequential checkpoint blockade in melanoma. Specified treatment: randomized to nivolumab then ipilimumab (arm A) or the reverse (arm B). The method was immunoSEQ multiplex PCR; TCRdb's version includes in-frame clones alone and lacks a portion of them. The table shows fewer than 45,000 clones, with 86% occurring only once. Specimen: CD8+ T cells sorted from blood (inferred from file names), collected from a patient given nivolumab and ipilimumab in sequence. The receptors stem from a human donor with melanoma.

The table lists this clone with a few counts. The gene calls are TRBV14 and TRBJ2-7; D perhaps matches TRBD1 (6 bases). V was pared by 3 bases and J by 2 bases, with 17 bases between. This CDR3 contains 16 residues. CDR1 SGHDN and CDR2 FVKESK come from the germline V gene. CDR3 sequence: CASSHVVTGPPYEQYF. Written as DNA, the CDR3 is TGTGCCAGCAGCCATGTCGTGACAGGACCTCCCTACGAGCAGTACTTC.

V and J are TRBV14 and TRBJ1-2, with 8 bases matching TRBD1. This CDR3 region has 15 residues. With V trimmed by 2 bases and J by 4 bases, 6 bases remained unmatched. Germline CDR1 is SGHDN and CDR2 is FVKESK. CDR3 in amino acids: CASSQWQGAVYGYTF. CDR3 DNA sequence: TGTGCCAGCAGCCAATGGCAGGGGGCTGTCTATGGCTACACCTTC.

CDR3 DNA sequence: TGTGCCATCAGCCCAGGGGCAGTTCTTGAGCAGTACGTC. Amino acid sequence: CAISPGAVLEQYV. This chain joins TRBV10-3 and TRBJ2-7, with D perhaps matching TRBD1 (6 bases). Trimming took 6 bases from V and 7 from J, leaving 16 bases between them. The germline V gene encodes CDR1 ENHRY and CDR2 SYGVKD. The CDR3 has 13 amino acids.

The V gene is TRBV27, the J gene TRBJ2-1; 9 bases line up with TRBD2. J was trimmed by 2 bases and V by 1 base; bases with no gene match: 3. The CDR3 runs 16 residues. In germline, CDR1 is MNHEY, CDR2 SMNVEV (reference sequence). The CDR3 here is CASSLFIAGAYNEQFF. As DNA, the CDR3 is TGTGCCAGCAGTTTATTTATAGCGGGGGCCTACAATGAGCAGTTCTTC.

The V and J genes are TRBV28 and TRBJ2-7; TRBD2 aligns across 15 bases. The CDR3 has 15 amino acids. With V trimmed by 3 bases and J by 6 bases, 3 bases remained unmatched. Germline V gene lookup returns CDR1 MDHEN and CDR2 SYDVKM. CDR3 bases: TGTGCCAGCAGTTTGGGACTAGCGGGAGGCTCCGAGCAGTACTTC. This gives the protein CASSLGLAGGSEQYF.

The V and J genes are TRBV5-5 and TRBJ1-2; no firm D call. The V end lost 1 base, the J end lost 6 bases, and 7 bases lay between the germline ends. CDR1 and CDR2 from the germline V gene are SGHKS and YYEKEE (reference sequence). There are 12 residues in the CDR3. The chain's CDR3 is CASSLSTDGYTF. The CDR3 DNA reads TGTGCCAGCAGCTTGAGCACTGATGGCTACACCTTC. Drawing the rest from reference TRBV5-5 and TRBJ1-2, the complete variable domain is DAGVTQSPTHLIKTRGQQVTLRCSPISGHKSVSWYQQVLGQGPQFIFQYYEKEERGRGNFPDRFSARQFPNYSSELNVNALLLGDSALYLCASSLSTDGYTFGSGTRLTVV.

The V call is TRBV5-6, the J call TRBJ2-7, with 12 bases lining up with TRBD2. The germline V gene encodes CDR1 SGHDT and CDR2 YYEEEE. The CDR3 consists of 16 residues. V lost 0 bases and J lost 4; bases outside the gene matches: 5. The CDR3 DNA is TGTGCCAGCAGCTTGGCTAGCGGGAGGGCCGTATACGAGCAGTACTTC. Encoded protein: CASSLASGRAVYEQYF. The full variable domain, in which reference TRBV5-6 and TRBJ2-7 provide the parts outside the CDR3, is DAGVTQSPTHLIKTRGQQVTLRCSPKSGHDTVSWYQQALGQGPQFIFQYYEEEERQRGNFPDRFSGHQFPNYSSELNVNALLLGDSALYLCASSLASGRAVYEQYFGPGTRLTVT.

The chain couples TRBV11-3 to TRBJ2-7; D unclear. From germline, CDR1 is SGHNT and CDR2 YENEEA. V gave up 0 bases and J gave up 7 bases, with 13 bases separating them. CDR3 length: 14 residues. CDR3 region: CASSLDQGALEQYF. In DNA form, the CDR3 reads TGTGCCAGCAGCTTAGATCAAGGAGCCTTGGAGCAGTACTTC. The whole variable domain, remainder taken from reference TRBV11-3 and TRBJ2-7, is EAGVVQSPRYKIIEKKQPVAFWCNPISGHNTLYWYLQNLGQGPELLIRYENEEAVDDSQLPKDRFSAERLKGVDSTLKIQPAELGDSAVYLCASSLDQGALEQYFGPGTRLTVT.